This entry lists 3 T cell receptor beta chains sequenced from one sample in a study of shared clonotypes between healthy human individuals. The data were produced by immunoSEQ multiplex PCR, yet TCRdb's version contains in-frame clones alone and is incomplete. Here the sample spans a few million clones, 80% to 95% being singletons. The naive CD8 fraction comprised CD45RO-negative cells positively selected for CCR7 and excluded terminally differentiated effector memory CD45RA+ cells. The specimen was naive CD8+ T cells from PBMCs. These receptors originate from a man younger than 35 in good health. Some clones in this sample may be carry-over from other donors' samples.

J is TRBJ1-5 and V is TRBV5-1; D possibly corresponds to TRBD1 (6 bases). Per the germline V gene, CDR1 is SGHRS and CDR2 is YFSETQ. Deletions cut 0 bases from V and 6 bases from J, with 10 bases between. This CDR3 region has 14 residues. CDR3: CASSLDRDSQPQHF. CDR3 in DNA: TGCGCCAGCAGCTTGGACAGGGATAGTCAGCCCCAGCATTTT.

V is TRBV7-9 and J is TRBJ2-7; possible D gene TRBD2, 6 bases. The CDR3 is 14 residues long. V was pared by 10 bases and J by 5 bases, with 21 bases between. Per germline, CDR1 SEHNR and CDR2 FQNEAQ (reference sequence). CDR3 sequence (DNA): TGTGCCATCTCGGTTGGGGGGAGCAACCACGAGCAGTACTTC. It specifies CAISVGGSNHEQYF.

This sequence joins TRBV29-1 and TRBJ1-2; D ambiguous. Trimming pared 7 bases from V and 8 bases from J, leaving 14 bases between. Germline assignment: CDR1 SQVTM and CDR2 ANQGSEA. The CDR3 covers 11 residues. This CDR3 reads CSAVGIWGYTF. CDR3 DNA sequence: TGCAGCGCCGTTGGTATCTGGGGCTACACCTTC.